Below, 26 T cell receptor beta chains from the same sample are listed, as sequenced in a study of monozygotic twins with inflammatory bowel disease. With the 5' RACE reads reprocessed, TCRdb shows one record per CDR3 protein and no DNA. The listing contains 210,000 or so distinct CDR3 sequences. Sequencing used blood. Every receptor here comes from a human donor with ulcerative colitis or Crohn's disease, or a healthy co-twin of an affected twin (not recorded which).

The chain combines TRBV29-1 with TRBJ2-5; TCRdb's D call of TRBD1 is untestable without DNA. The CDR3 is made up of 13 amino acids. Germline V CDR1 and CDR2: SQVTM, ANQGSEA. CDR3 sequence reads: CSVENGGEETQYF. The variable domain in full, completed from reference TRBV29-1 and TRBJ2-5, reads SAVISQKPSRDICQRGTSLTIQCQVDSQVTMMFWYRQQPGQSLTLIATANQGSEATYESGFVIDKFPISRPNLTFSTLTVSNMSPEDSSIYLCSVENGGEETQYFGPGTRLLVL.

The V and J genes are TRBV20-1 and TRBJ2-2; the D call of TRBD1 rests on TCRdb alone, since no DNA is present to check it. This CDR3 spans 15 amino acids. Germline CDR1 reads DFQATT; CDR2 reads SNEGSKA (reference sequence). The CDR3 protein is CSASKAGANTGELFF.

CDR3: CASSLNPGLGVRGEAFF. The chain combines TRBV28 with TRBJ1-1. CDR1 is MDHEN and CDR2 is SYDVKM in the germline V gene. The CDR3 extends over 17 amino acids.

The V gene is TRBV6-2 or TRBV6-3, the J gene TRBJ1-2. Germline V gives CDR1 MNHEY, CDR2 SVGEGT. CDR3 length: 17 amino acids. The CDR3 region is CASRPNSSAGNRYGYTF.

The chain couples TRBV11-1 to TRBJ2-4; TCRdb's D call of TRBD1 is untestable without DNA. The germline V gene has CDR1 SGHAT and CDR2 FQDESV (reference sequence). This CDR3 has 18 residues. CDR3 protein: CASSPRGDGSVAKNIQYF. Supplemented by reference TRBV11-1 and TRBJ2-4, the full variable domain reads EAEVAQSPRYKITEKSQAVAFWCDPISGHATLYWYRQILGQGPELLVQFQDESVVDDSQLPKDRFSAERLKGVDSTLKIQPAELGDSAMYLCASSPRGDGSVAKNIQYFGAGTRLSVL.

This sequence joins TRBV7-9 and TRBJ2-1; TCRdb calls TRBD2, which cannot be checked without DNA. Germline CDR1 reads SEHNR; CDR2 reads FQNEAQ (reference sequence). The CDR3 length is 14 residues. The CDR3: CASSSPGPGVEQFF.

The chain combines TRBV5-1 with TRBJ2-6. The CDR3 is made up of 14 amino acids. The V gene's germline CDR1 is SGHRS and CDR2 YFSETQ. This CDR3 is CASSLGLGANVLTF. Full variable domain (missing parts from reference TRBV5-1 and TRBJ2-6): KAGVTQTPRYLIKTRGQQVTLSCSPISGHRSVSWYQQTPGQGLQFLFEYFSETQRNKGNFPGRFSGRQFSNSRSEMNVSTLELGDSALYLCASSLGLGANVLTFGAGSRLTVL.

V and J are TRBV15 and TRBJ2-5; TCRdb outputs TRBD2, but without DNA this stays unchecked. This CDR3 has 19 residues. Germline CDR1 and CDR2: LNHNV and YYDKDF (reference sequence). CDR3 residues: CATSNHLGGSSKYQETQYF.

The V and J genes are TRBV6-2 or TRBV6-3 and TRBJ2-2; checking the TCRdb D call of TRBD2 is not possible without DNA. Germline assignment: CDR1 MNHEY and CDR2 SVGEGT. This CDR3 comprises 15 residues. The CDR3 loop reads CASSYTTSVTGELFF.

V usage is TRBV20-1 and J usage is TRBJ2-3; TCRdb's assignment of TRBD1 cannot be checked, as there is no DNA. Per the germline V gene, CDR1 is DFQATT and CDR2 is SNEGSKA (reference sequence). This CDR3 contains 15 residues. The CDR3 region is CSAPGDRGATDTQYF.

The V call is TRBV18, the J call TRBJ2-3; TCRdb proposes TRBD2, but this gene call is untestable without DNA. Germline V lookup: CDR1 KGHSH, CDR2 LQKENI. CDR3 length: 16 residues. The CDR3 loop is CASSPWDTEVTDTQYF.

The chain uses TRBV5-1 and TRBJ2-7; lacking DNA, the TRBD1 call made by TCRdb goes unchecked. The germline gives CDR1 SGHRS, CDR2 YFSETQ. The CDR3 contains 16 residues. CDR3 sequence: CASSVKWDSQSYEQYF.

V usage is TRBV7-2 and J usage is TRBJ1-1. The CDR3 consists of 15 residues. Germline CDR1 and CDR2: SGHTA and FQGNSA. The CDR3 protein is CASSLTRQVGTEAFF.

The rearrangement joins TRBV4-2 to TRBJ1-1; TCRdb's D call of TRBD1 is untestable without DNA. The germline gives CDR1 LGHNA, CDR2 YNFKEQ. This CDR3 is built from 14 residues. CDR3 in amino acids: CASSQPQGNTEAFF.

The chain recombines TRBV28 with TRBJ2-2; TCRdb's D call, TRBD2, is unchecked because there is no DNA. The germline gives CDR1 MDHEN, CDR2 SYDVKM. The CDR3 consists of 14 residues. CDR3 sequence reads: CASSGLGVTGELFF.

The chain employs TRBV5-1 and TRBJ2-7; TCRdb calls TRBD1, which cannot be checked without DNA. The germline CDR1 and CDR2 sequences are SGHRS and YFSETQ. The CDR3 length is 13 residues. CDR3 sequence: CASSLPGTYEQYF.

This chain uses TRBV4-2 with TRBJ1-1. Germline loops: CDR1 LGHNA, CDR2 YNFKEQ. This CDR3 contains 13 residues. CDR3 sequence reads: CASSQGSVIEAFF.

The chain combines TRBV5-1 with TRBJ2-1; TCRdb selects TRBD1, and the lack of DNA leaves this call unchecked. The CDR3 length is 14 residues. Germline V gene sequence: CDR1 SGHRS, CDR2 YFSETQ. The chain's CDR3 is CASSKGGNYNEQFF. The variable domain in full, completed from reference TRBV5-1 and TRBJ2-1, reads KAGVTQTPRYLIKTRGQQVTLSCSPISGHRSVSWYQQTPGQGLQFLFEYFSETQRNKGNFPGRFSGRQFSNSRSEMNVSTLELGDSALYLCASSKGGNYNEQFFGPGTRLTVL.

The chain links TRBV27 to TRBJ2-1; TCRdb gives TRBD2 as the D gene, but with no DNA this cannot be confirmed. The germline V gene encodes CDR1 MNHEY and CDR2 SMNVEV (reference sequence). The CDR3 contains 14 residues. CDR3 residues: CASSSTEGWDEQFF.

The gene calls are TRBV28 and TRBJ2-1; there is no DNA to check the TCRdb D call of TRBD1. The CDR3 spans 15 residues. Germline values: CDR1 MDHEN, CDR2 SYDVKM. The CDR3 sequence is CASSFGDRVNNEQFF.

The rearrangement joins TRBV7-3 to TRBJ2-5; TCRdb's D call of TRBD1 is untestable without DNA. The CDR3 sequence is 13 residues long. Per the germline V gene, CDR1 is SGHTA and CDR2 is FQGTGA. The CDR3 loop reads CASSLIPGETQYF.

This chain links TRBV7-2 with TRBJ1-1; absent DNA, TCRdb's TRBD1 call cannot be checked. This CDR3 is 14 amino acids long. Germline-derived CDR1 and CDR2 are SGHTA and FQGNSA. The CDR3 loop reads CASSSSRVNTEAFF.

CDR3 sequence: CASSLRRDTDTQYF. J is TRBJ2-3 and V is TRBV7-8. This CDR3 has 14 residues. The germline V gene encodes CDR1 SGHVS and CDR2 FQNEAQ.

The chain is built from TRBV6-1 and TRBJ2-7. Germline V gives CDR1 MNHNS, CDR2 SASEGT. The CDR3 contains 15 residues. The CDR3 region is CASSPEGLIAYEQYF.

V is TRBV12-3 or TRBV12-4 and J is TRBJ1-6. CDR3 length: 16 amino acids. CDR3 residues: CASSLAAALQGSPLHF.

V and J are TRBV5-1 and TRBJ1-2. This CDR3 region has 16 residues. Germline V gene sequence: CDR1 SGHRS, CDR2 YFSETQ. The CDR3: CASSPSRTGATDGYTF. Full variable domain (rest looked up from reference TRBV5-1 and TRBJ1-2): KAGVTQTPRYLIKTRGQQVTLSCSPISGHRSVSWYQQTPGQGLQFLFEYFSETQRNKGNFPGRFSGRQFSNSRSEMNVSTLELGDSALYLCASSPSRTGATDGYTFGSGTRLTVV.